These T cell receptor beta chains were read from a single sample in a study of blood T cell repertoires in COVID-19. Clones were sequenced by immunoSEQ multiplex PCR, and TCRdb holds only the in-frame ones, with some missing. The sample lists roughly 150,000 clones, 70% to 90% occurring once. Sequencing input: peripheral blood. These receptors all stem from a woman between 50 and 59 years old with COVID-19, enrolled during active disease. CDR3s include the opening cysteine and the closing phenylalanine or tryptophan. The D gene is left open where the match is weak. Clone size appears in some rows only: once, few, many, or a class for an expanded clone.

NA	TRBV28	TRBJ1-1	NA	TGTGCCAGCAGGCCCTGGGACATTTTGAACACTGAAGCTTTCTTT	CASRPWDILNTEAFF
NA	TRBV6-5	TRBJ2-3	NA	TGTGCCAGCAGCTCAGGCAGCACAGATACGCAGTATTTT	CASSSGSTDTQYF
NA	TRBV9	TRBJ1-2	NA	TGTGCCAGCACGGGGACATTATATGGCTACACCTTC	CASTGTLYGYTF
TRBD2	TRBV5-4	TRBJ2-2	NA	TGTGCCAGCAGCTTGGGGACTAGCGGGGGTCCCAACACCGGGGAGCTGTTTTTT	CASSLGTSGGPNTGELFF
NA	TRBV6-5	TRBJ2-1	once	TGTGCCAGCAGTTACTCGACGGGAAATGAGCAGTTCTTC	CASSYSTGNEQFF
TRBD2	TRBV30	TRBJ2-3	NA	TGTGCCTGGAGTGAGGTAGCGGGGGCCTTCACAGATACGCAGTATTTT	CAWSEVAGAFTDTQYF
TRBD1	TRBV2	TRBJ1-6	NA	TGTGCCAGCAGGGAGGACAGGGGGAGCTCCTATAATTCACCCCTCCACTTT	CASREDRGSSYNSPLHF
NA	TRBV28	TRBJ1-1	NA	TGTGCCAGCGTACATGGTGGGCAAACTGAAGCTTTCTTT	CASVHGGQTEAFF
NA	TRBV27	TRBJ1-5	few	TGTGCCAGCAGATTAAGGGGTAATCAGCCCCAGCATTTT	CASRLRGNQPQHF
NA	TRBV15	TRBJ2-1	NA	TGTGCCACCAGCAGAGATCCGAGCGATACCTACAATGAGCAGTTCTTC	CATSRDPSDTYNEQFF
TRBD1	TRBV24-1	TRBJ2-7	NA	TGTGCCACCAGTGATTCCGGAAACAGGGGCTACGAGCAGTACTTC	CATSDSGNRGYEQYF
TRBD1	TRBV19	TRBJ1-5	NA	TGTGCCAGTAGGGGGACAGGTGGCGGCAATCAGCCCCAGCATTTT	CASRGTGGGNQPQHF
NA	TRBV3-1/TRBV3-2	TRBJ2-1	NA	TGTGCCAGCAGCCAAGATCCGACAAGCTCCTACAATGAGCAGTTCTTC	CASSQDPTSSYNEQFF
NA	TRBV24-1	TRBJ2-1	once	TGTGCCACCGAAGCGGCCAACAATGAGCAGTTCTTC	CATEAANNEQFF
TRBD2	TRBV27	TRBJ2-3	NA	TGTGCCAGCAGTTCCACGGGACTAGCGGGGGGGAGCACAGATACGCAGTATTTT	CASSSTGLAGGSTDTQYF
NA	TRBV29-1	TRBJ2-5	few	TGCAGCGCCTCCGGGGGAAAAGAGACCCAGTACTTC	CSASGGKETQYF
TRBD1	TRBV30	TRBJ1-2	NA	TGTGCCTGGAGCCGACAGGGGGGCAAGTATGGCTACACCTTC	CAWSRQGGKYGYTF
TRBD2	TRBV19	TRBJ2-1	few	TGTGCCAGTAGTATAAATAGCGGGGGGCCCCATGAGCAGTTCTTC	CASSINSGGPHEQFF
TRBD2	TRBV11-2	TRBJ2-1	NA	TGTGCCAGCAGCCCAGGGACTAGCGGGGGCCTCTACAATGAGCAGTTCTTC	CASSPGTSGGLYNEQFF
TRBD1	TRBV4-2	TRBJ1-5	NA	TGTGCCAGCAGCCAAGATGGGACAGGGGGCCAGCCCCAGCATTTT	CASSQDGTGGQPQHF
NA	TRBV11-2	TRBJ2-7	NA	TGTGCCAGCAGCTTCCGGGACTGGGGCTCCTACGAGCAGTACTTC	CASSFRDWGSYEQYF
TRBD1	TRBV4-1	TRBJ1-1	NA	TGCGCCAGCAGCCAGGGGACAGCATACGTTGAAGCTTTCTTT	CASSQGTAYVEAFF
TRBD1	TRBV7-9	TRBJ2-2	NA	TGTGCCAGCAACTCCGCCCCACAGGGGGAAACCGGGGAGCTGTTTTTT	CASNSAPQGETGELFF
NA	TRBV3-1/TRBV3-2	TRBJ1-3	few	TGTGCCAGCAGCCCACAGAACAATGGGCGAAACACCATATATTTT	CASSPQNNGRNTIYF
NA	TRBV29-1	TRBJ1-2	NA	TGCAGCGTTGAAGAGCACAGATATGGCTACACCTTC	CSVEEHRYGYTF
TRBD1	TRBV7-6	TRBJ1-2	NA	TGTGCCAGCAGCCCTTCCCGGGACAGATCTAACTATGGCTACACCTTC	CASSPSRDRSNYGYTF
TRBD1	TRBV4-2	TRBJ2-2	NA	TGTGCCAGCACGTGGGACAGACAAAACACCGGGGAGCTGTTTTTT	CASTWDRQNTGELFF
NA	TRBV6-2/TRBV6-3	TRBJ1-2	NA	TGTGCCAGCAGTTCGTTCTCTAACTATGGCTACACCTTC	CASSSFSNYGYTF
TRBD1	TRBV5-1	TRBJ2-1	NA	TGCGCCAGCAGCTTGGCCGTGACAGGGTCCGGCAATGAGCAGTTCTTC	CASSLAVTGSGNEQFF
NA	TRBV5-1	TRBJ1-1	NA	TGCGCCAGCAGCTTGGCACGGGTTGGAGTCACTGAAGCTTTCTTT	CASSLARVGVTEAFF
TRBD1	TRBV30	TRBJ1-4	NA	TGTGCCTGGAGTGTGACAGGGGGTAGTGGTGAAAAACTGTTTTTT	CAWSVTGGSGEKLFF
TRBD1	TRBV5-1	TRBJ2-2	NA	TGCGCCAGCAGCTACCCCGGGACAGGGCCCGGGGAGCTGTTTTTT	CASSYPGTGPGELFF
NA	TRBV5-6	TRBJ2-2	NA	TGTGCCAGCAGCTCTGTCGGGGGGCCCTACACCGGGGAGCTGTTTTTT	CASSSVGGPYTGELFF
TRBD2	TRBV2	TRBJ2-2	NA	TGTGCCAGCAACCCTAGCGGACTATACGGGGAGCTGTTTTTT	CASNPSGLYGELFF
TRBD2	TRBV7-2	TRBJ2-3	NA	TGTGCCAGCAGTCCCTTGACTAGCGGCACAGATACGCAGTATTTT	CASSPLTSGTDTQYF
TRBD2	TRBV27	TRBJ2-3	NA	TGTGCCAGCAGACTACTTCCTAGCGGGGTGGCAGATACGCAGTATTTT	CASRLLPSGVADTQYF
NA	TRBV12-5	TRBJ1-6	NA	TGTGCTAGTGGTGAACGGTATAATTCACCCCTCCACTTT	CASGERYNSPLHF
TRBD1	TRBV7-6	TRBJ2-2	once	TGTGCCAGCAGCTTTGGACAGGGGGGGGCCGGGGAGCTGTTTTTT	CASSFGQGGAGELFF
TRBD1	TRBV14	TRBJ1-6	NA	TGTGCCAGCAGCCAAGATAGGTGGGTGTCCGGGACAGGGTCTTCACCCCTCCACTTT	CASSQDRWVSGTGSSPLHF
NA	TRBV25-1	TRBJ2-2	NA	TGTGCCAGCAGTGACCCTTATGGCGGAGTCGCGAACACCGGGGAGCTGTTTTTT	CASSDPYGGVANTGELFF
TRBD2	TRBV5-1	TRBJ2-1	NA	TGCGCCAGCAGCCGCGGGACTAGCGGGGGGTACAATGAGCAGTTCTTC	CASSRGTSGGYNEQFF
NA	TRBV5-4	TRBJ2-5	few	TGTGCCAGCAGCCACGACGGGGGTCCGCAAGAGACCCAGTACTTC	CASSHDGGPQETQYF
NA	TRBV7-2	TRBJ2-1	NA	TGTGCCAGCAGCTTAGGAAGAACTAACAATGAGCAGTTCTTC	CASSLGRTNNEQFF
TRBD1	TRBV6-5	TRBJ1-4	NA	TGTGCCAGCAGACCAGGGGGCGTAGCTAATGAAAAACTGTTTTTT	CASRPGGVANEKLFF
NA	TRBV14	TRBJ2-1	NA	TGTGCCAGCAGCCAAGAGTCCAGGGACTACAATGAGCAGTTCTTC	CASSQESRDYNEQFF
NA	TRBV7-9	TRBJ2-3	NA	TGTGCCAGCAGCTTAGGTCGCGGGGTAGAGACCACTACGCAGTATTTT	CASSLGRGVETTTQYF
NA	TRBV18	TRBJ1-1	NA	TGTGCCAGCTCGCAGAAGCAGGTAAGGGGAACTGAAGCTTTCTTT	CASSQKQVRGTEAFF
TRBD1	TRBV14	TRBJ1-2	NA	TGTGCCAGCAGCCAAGGACGGACAGGGTTATATGGCTACACCTTC	CASSQGRTGLYGYTF
NA	TRBV5-1	TRBJ2-2	NA	TGCGCCAGCAGCCACGAGGCCAGATTGGGCACCGGGGAGCTGTTTTTT	CASSHEARLGTGELFF
TRBD1	TRBV19	TRBJ1-3	NA	TGTGCCAGTAGTCCCGGACAGGCTGGAAACACCATATATTTT	CASSPGQAGNTIYF
TRBD2	TRBV7-6	TRBJ2-5	NA	TGTGCCAGCAGCTTAGAGGTGGGCGCTAGCGGGGGCCAGGCGGTATGCGCCCAGTACTTC	CASSLEVGASGGQAVCAQYF
TRBD1	TRBV7-9	TRBJ1-5	NA	TGTGCCAGCAGCTCGACAGGGGGAGGGCAGCCCCAGCATTTT	CASSSTGGGQPQHF
TRBD1	TRBV10-1	TRBJ1-4	NA	TGCGCCAGCAAGAGAGGGACAGGGGGCTATGAAAAACTGTTTTTT	CASKRGTGGYEKLFF
NA	TRBV28	TRBJ1-2	once	TGTGCCATCTGGGGCCAGGTATATGGCTACACCTTC	CAIWGQVYGYTF